This TCR beta chain comes out of a study of CD8+ T cells in alopecia areata. The CDR3 has 16 amino acids. Germline loops: CDR1 SGHRS, CDR2 YFSETQ. Trimming left V 0 bases short and J 0 bases short, with 10 bases between. Extraction and reverse transcription of RNA yielded cDNA as the sequencing template. The protocol was immunoSEQ multiplex PCR, while the TCRdb copy is restricted to in-frame clones and leaves out a portion. Found here are about 210,000 clones, 50% to 70% of them singletons; the top ten hold 1.5% to 2%. Regarding treatment: oral pan-JAK inhibitor, 5-10 mg twice daily. This TCR derives from a human donor with alopecia areata. The chain recombines TRBV5-1 with TRBJ2-1; D is ambiguous. Sequenced material: CD4+ T cells sorted from blood, taken at week 4, from a patient treated with tofacitinib. The CDR3 spells CASSLAGPSSYNEQFF. The CDR3 nucleotides are TGCGCCAGCAGCTTGGCCGGGCCGAGCTCCTACAATGAGCAGTTCTTC.